This T cell receptor (beta chain) is from a study of cytomegalovirus exposure and HLA in healthy donors. Primers for the PCR totalled 60 Vbeta and 13 Jbeta. Only in-frame clones appear in the TCRdb table, and some are missing; sequencing was by immunoSEQ multiplex PCR. The sample data list approximately 190,000 clones. Germline CDR1 SGHTA, CDR2 FQGNSA. Trimming removed 5 bases at V and 2 bases at J, with 6 bases between. There are 12 residues in the CDR3. The chain has TRBV7-2 and TRBJ1-2; D is possibly TRBD1 (5 bases). The sample taken for sequencing was PBMCs. This TCR came from a man younger than 40 in good health and CMV-seronegative. For the CDR3, the DNA is TGTGCCAGCAGCCAGGGAAACTATGGCTACACCTTC. Its translation is CASSQGNYGYTF.